This T cell receptor (beta chain) was retrieved from a study of blood T cell repertoires in COVID-19. As handled by the study authors: Estimation of nucleated cell counts was performed using reference gene primer amplification. The protocol was immunoSEQ multiplex PCR, while the TCRdb copy is restricted to in-frame clones and leaves out a portion. Clone size and V and J calls were adopted from that table, with D and trimming inferred from the DNA. The sample yields 230,000 or so clones, 75% to 90% seen once. Germline CDR1 and CDR2: SGHVS and FQNEAQ. The CDR3 loop spans 16 amino acids. V lost 4 bases to trimming and J lost 2 bases; unmatched junction nucleotides: 10.

The chain couples TRBV7-8 to TRBJ2-7; 8 bases are a match to TRBD1. The clonotype comes from a woman in her thirties or forties with acute COVID-19. The sample comprised PBMCs or T cells enriched from blood (not recorded which). In DNA, the CDR3 is TGTGCCAGCAGCTCATTTGACAGGGGACTTCCCTACGAGCAGTACTTC. Its protein is CASSSFDRGLPYEQYF.